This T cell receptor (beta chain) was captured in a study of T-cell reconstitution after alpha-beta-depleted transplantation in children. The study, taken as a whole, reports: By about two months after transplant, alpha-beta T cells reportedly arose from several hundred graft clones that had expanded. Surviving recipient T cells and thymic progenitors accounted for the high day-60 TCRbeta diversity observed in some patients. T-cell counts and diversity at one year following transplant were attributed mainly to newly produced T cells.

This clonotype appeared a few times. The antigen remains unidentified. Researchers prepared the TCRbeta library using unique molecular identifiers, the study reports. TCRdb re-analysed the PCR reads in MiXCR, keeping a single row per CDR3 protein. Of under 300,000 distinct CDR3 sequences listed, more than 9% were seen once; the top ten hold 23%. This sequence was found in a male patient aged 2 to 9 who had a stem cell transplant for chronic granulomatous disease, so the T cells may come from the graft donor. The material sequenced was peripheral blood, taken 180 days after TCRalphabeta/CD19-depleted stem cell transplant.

The CDR3 nucleotides are TGTGCCAGCAGCCCCCTAGGACCCGTCTCTGGGGCCAACGTCCTGACTTTC. Translating it yields CASSPLGPVSGANVLTF. V gene TRBV11-2 combines with J gene TRBJ2-6; D gene unclear. Germline CDR1 reads SGHAT; CDR2 reads FQNNGV. The V gene lost 5 bases and the J gene lost 0 bases, with 14 bases spanning the gap. CDR3 length: 17 residues.